The T cell receptor beta chain under discussion was sequenced for a study of cytomegalovirus exposure and HLA in healthy donors. In regard to this clone: Its antigen is still unknown.

It was with 60 Vbeta and 13 Jbeta primers that the PCR ran. Produced via immunoSEQ multiplex PCR; TCRdb's table is partial and in-frame only. The data contain tens of thousands of clones, 77% of them seen just once; the ten biggest clones take up 2.5% to 3%. The CDR3 length is 17 residues. Germline CDR1 SGHTA, CDR2 FQGNSA. Germline trimming cut 5 bases from V and 5 bases from J; bases unmatched to any gene: 12. Regarding the study as a whole: Cytomegalovirus-associated status was assigned to some 160 TCR beta chains. As was reported, the HLA-A and HLA-B alleles of most subjects were accurately predicted from TCR beta sequences.

This sequence was found in a woman in her forties in good health and CMV-seropositive. Material for sequencing was PBMCs. The gene calls are TRBV7-2 and TRBJ2-5; TRBD2 matches 12 bases. CDR3 coding DNA: TGTGCCAGCAGCCCGTACCCCCTAGCGGGGGGGCCCGAGACCCAGTACTTC. Residues: CASSPYPLAGGPETQYF.